This T cell receptor (beta chain) was profiled in a study of shared clonotypes between healthy human individuals (dated by TCRdb to 2020 to 2022). Turning to the overall study: Two women and a few men aged 18 to 49 years were included in the cohort. Per donor, leukapheresis produced somewhere between about 0.8 and 9 billion PBMCs. Per donor, three plates each were used for CD4 naive and CD4 memory, two for CD8 naive, and one for CD8 memory. To estimate repertoire size and how much clonotypes are shared between individuals, the study performed deep sequencing of blood TCR repertoires from about five healthy adults. To increase sequencing depth and limit assay-specific biases, TCR repertoire library preparation and sequencing were carried out by different laboratories using diverse techniques.

Using the deep immunoSEQ assay, multiplex PCR amplified TCR CDR3 regions from genomic DNA. Extracted genomic DNA from each cell subset was spread evenly across all wells of several immunoSEQ 96-well plates, with each plate serving as a replicate. For sorted subsets, 150 to 250 ng of genomic DNA, equivalent to around 29,000 T cell genomes, went into each replicate PCR. The purified libraries were quantified using a Qubit 3.0 fluorometer, sized with a Bioanalyzer 2100, and then quantified again using the KAPA Library Quantification kit. Every immunoSEQ 96-well plate was sequenced on a dedicated single-read 150-cycle Illumina NextSeq 550 flow cell. On the study's bioinformatics: Because only junctional sequences without quality scores were contained in the immunoSEQ output, filtering matching that applied to full-length reads could not be performed. To assign V/J genes and CDR3, sequences were annotated using PyIR, a Python wrapper for IgBLAST v1.9, with IMGT germline references. Reads with weak V/J assignments (E-value above 1e-6), missing CDR3, stop codons, out-of-frame junctions, or ambiguous translated residues were removed. A V3J clonotype was defined by an identical inferred V gene, J gene, and CDR3 amino acid sequence. The percentage overlap between two repertoires was calculated by dividing the number of shared unique clonotypes by the size of the smaller repertoire. Three approaches were used to assess repertoire richness: RTK rarefaction, the Chao1 estimator, and Recon v2.1 estimates of unobserved clonotypes. Generation probabilities for all TCRbeta clonotypes obtained by the gDNA method from several donors were computed using OLGA. TCRdb's version of the immuneACCESS table is confined to in-frame rearrangements and falls short of the full clone set. An unresolved V gene accounts for under half of the shortfall where checked; the remainder is of unknown origin. That table is the source of V, J and clone size, and D and trimming were worked out from the DNA. Present in this sample are hundreds of thousands of clones, around three quarters of which were seen just once. Around 1.8% of the sample lies in the top ten.

Healthy HIV-negative adults with no recently reported acute infections or vaccinations were included as donors. Every donor was a Caucasian adult living in Nashville, Tennessee, USA. Magnetic negative selection was used to enrich CD4+ T cells, after which naive cells were positively selected on CD45RA and the negative fraction became the memory subset. Blood was collected by leukapheresis, and PBMCs were isolated by Ficoll-Histopaque density gradient centrifugation and then cryopreserved in liquid nitrogen vapor phase. Purity and quantity of every magnetically sorted T cell population were checked by analytical flow cytometry. Genomic DNA was isolated from every sorted fraction and measured by UV absorbance on a Nanodrop 2000c. Overall results and qualifications from the work: Naive subsets generally had larger estimated clonotype richness than memory subsets. When a few donors were compared, the shared fraction of clonotypes was about 5.5% for naive CD4, approximately 3.5% for naive CD8, 2.3% for memory CD4, and about 0.36% for memory CD8. The genetic and exposure-history diversity represented was limited by the small number of donors. Rarefaction of sorted-subset datasets indicated incomplete sequencing despite the large sequencing depth. Pairwise subsampling indicated that sequencing depth was expected to affect the degree of clonotype sharing among donors. Only blood was sampled, and tissue TCR repertoires likely differ from those in blood. Clonotypes shared by all four sorted-subset donors showed higher generation probabilities than non-shared clonotypes.

CDR1 and CDR2 (SGHTA, FQGNSA) derive from the germline V gene. The CDR3, cysteine through phenylalanine, is 13 amino acids long. Only the CDR3 region is kept as DNA, spanning 39 bases read in frame from base 1. V lost 1 base and J lost 4 bases; the stretch between them is 5 bases long. The sample holds one count of this clone. The antigen this receptor binds is unknown. No qualities accompany the bases; no much larger clone lies one base away. Other DNA sequences within the sample encode an identical CDR3. This receptor was identified in a woman under 40 in good health. Input material: memory CD4+ T cells sorted from blood. The sample's cell subset or site label, decoded: CD45RA-negative fraction. The chain is encoded by TRBV7-2 joined to TRBJ1-5, with the D segment identity uncertain. The CDR3 region: CASSLGRNQPQHF. In nucleotides, the sequence is TGTGCCAGCAGCTTAGGCAGGAATCAGCCCCAGCATTTT.